These T cell receptor beta chains were read from a single sample in a study of monozygotic twins with inflammatory bowel disease. Each CDR3 protein gets one entry in TCRdb, which reprocessed the 5' RACE reads and gives no DNA. This sample's table has 90,000 to 110,000 distinct CDR3 sequences. Sequenced input: blood. The receptor set was obtained from a human donor with ulcerative colitis or Crohn's disease, or a healthy co-twin of an affected twin (not recorded which). Each CDR3 is given with its conserved first and last residue. Each record gives: V gene, J gene, CDR3 protein.

TRBV28	TRBJ2-2	CASSLGDSNTGELFF
TRBV18	TRBJ1-6	CASSPRLIGGESNSPLHF
TRBV28	TRBJ1-4	CASRYTEIEKLFF
TRBV7-9	TRBJ1-1	CASSSPLTGNTEAFF
TRBV12-3/TRBV12-4	TRBJ2-1	CASSPLGGTGNEQFF
TRBV28	TRBJ2-3	CASGWSTDTQYF
TRBV20-1	TRBJ2-2	CSARDSGYGELFF
TRBV4-1	TRBJ2-2	CASSKEQGFGELFF
TRBV4-1	TRBJ2-4	CASSQGLLAKNIQYF
TRBV4-3	TRBJ2-1	CASSQRWASGRSSYNEQFF
TRBV6-5	TRBJ2-5	CASSMDRETQYF
TRBV10-3	TRBJ2-7	CAISEDRDEQYF
TRBV7-8	TRBJ2-7	CASSLRAGAVYEQYF
TRBV10-3	TRBJ1-2	CAITGTGGDYGYTF
TRBV7-2	TRBJ1-6	CASSPGHSSYNSPLHF
TRBV25-1	TRBJ1-2	CASSEYDRVYGYTF
TRBV11-3	TRBJ2-2	CASTIREGELFF
TRBV20-1	TRBJ2-5	CSAAPEETQYF
TRBV20-1	TRBJ2-7	CSARGQDSYEQYF
TRBV12-3/TRBV12-4	TRBJ1-4	CASSSEGRTNEKLFF
TRBV18	TRBJ1-6	CASSPPAPTDSPLHF
TRBV19	TRBJ2-4	CASSPRGGTSGGIQYF
TRBV11-2	TRBJ2-1	CASSSLAGPHNEQFF